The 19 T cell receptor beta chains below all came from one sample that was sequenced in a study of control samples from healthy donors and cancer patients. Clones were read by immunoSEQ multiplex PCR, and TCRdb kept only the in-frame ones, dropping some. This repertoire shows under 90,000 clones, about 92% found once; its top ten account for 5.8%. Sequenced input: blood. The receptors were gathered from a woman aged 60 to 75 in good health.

The CDR3 loop reads CASSFDANYGYTF. The CDR3 nucleotides read TGTGCCAGCAGCTTCGACGCTAACTATGGCTACACCTTC. The chain links TRBV5-6 to TRBJ1-2; D ambiguous. The CDR3 has 13 residues. Trimming took 2 bases from V and 0 from J, leaving 5 bases between them. Germline CDR1 reads SGHDT; CDR2 reads YYEEEE. Drawing the rest from reference TRBV5-6 and TRBJ1-2, the complete variable domain is DAGVTQSPTHLIKTRGQQVTLRCSPKSGHDTVSWYQQALGQGPQFIFQYYEEEERQRGNFPDRFSGHQFPNYSSELNVNALLLGDSALYLCASSFDANYGYTFGSGTRLTVV.

This chain's CDR3 is CASSVGVSGRSSYEQYF. CDR3 coding DNA: TGTGCCAGCAGCGTAGGGGTTAGCGGGAGGAGCTCCTACGAGCAGTACTTC. J is TRBJ2-7 and V is TRBV9; TRBD2 agrees at 10 bases. J was trimmed by 0 bases and V by 0 bases; bases with no gene match: 6. Germline lookup yields CDR1 SGDLS and CDR2 YYNGEE. The length of the CDR3 is 17 residues.

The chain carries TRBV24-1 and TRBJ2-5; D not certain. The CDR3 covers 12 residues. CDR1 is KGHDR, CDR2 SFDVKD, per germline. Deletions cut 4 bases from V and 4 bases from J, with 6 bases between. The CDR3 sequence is CATSDLRETQYF. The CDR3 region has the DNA TGTGCCACCAGTGACCTCCGAGAGACCCAGTACTTC.

CDR3 sequence reads: CASSLAHTGELFF. DNA for the CDR3: TGTGCCAGCAGCTTGGCTCACACCGGGGAGCTGTTTTTT. The chain recombines TRBV5-6 with TRBJ2-2; no reliable D call. This CDR3 comprises 13 residues. With 0 bases removed from V and 3 bases from J, the gap between germline ends came to 3 bases. Germline CDR1 SGHDT, CDR2 YYEEEE.

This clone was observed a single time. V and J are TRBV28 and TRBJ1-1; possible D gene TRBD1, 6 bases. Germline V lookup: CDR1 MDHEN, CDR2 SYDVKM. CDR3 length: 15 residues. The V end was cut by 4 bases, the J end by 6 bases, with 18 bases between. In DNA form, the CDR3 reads TGTGCCAGCAGTTCCTCAGGGGCAGGGTGGGCTGAAGCTTTCTTT. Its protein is CASSSSGAGWAEAFF.

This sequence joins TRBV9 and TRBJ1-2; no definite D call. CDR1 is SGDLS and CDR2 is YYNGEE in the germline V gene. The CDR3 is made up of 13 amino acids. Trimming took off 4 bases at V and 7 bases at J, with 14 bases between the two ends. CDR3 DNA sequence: TGTGCCAGCAGCACAGACCGCGGGTCTGGCTACACCTTC. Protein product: CASSTDRGSGYTF.

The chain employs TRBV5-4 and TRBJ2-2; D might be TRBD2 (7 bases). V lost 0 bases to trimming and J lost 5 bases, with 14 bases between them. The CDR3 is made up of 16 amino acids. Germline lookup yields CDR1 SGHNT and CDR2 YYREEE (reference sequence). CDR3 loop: CASSLELQGGTGELFF. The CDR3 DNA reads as TGTGCCAGCAGCTTGGAGTTACAGGGAGGGACCGGGGAGCTGTTTTTT.

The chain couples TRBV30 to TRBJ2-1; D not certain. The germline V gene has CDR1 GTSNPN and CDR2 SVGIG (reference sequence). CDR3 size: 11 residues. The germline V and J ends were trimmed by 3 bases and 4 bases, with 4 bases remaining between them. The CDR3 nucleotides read TGTGCCTGGAGGGGGTACAATGAGCAGTTCTTC. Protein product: CAWRGYNEQFF.

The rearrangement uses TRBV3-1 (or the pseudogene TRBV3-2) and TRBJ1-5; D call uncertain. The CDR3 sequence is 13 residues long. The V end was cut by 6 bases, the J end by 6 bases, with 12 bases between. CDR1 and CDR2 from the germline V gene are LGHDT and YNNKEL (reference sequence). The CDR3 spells CASSLRGGQPQHF. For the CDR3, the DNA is TGTGCCAGCAGTCTTCGGGGTGGTCAGCCCCAGCATTTT.

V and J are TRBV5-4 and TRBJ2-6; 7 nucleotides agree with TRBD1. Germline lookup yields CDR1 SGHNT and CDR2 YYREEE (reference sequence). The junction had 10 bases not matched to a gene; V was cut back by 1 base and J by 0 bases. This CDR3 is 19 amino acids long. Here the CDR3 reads CASSLKTGSSRSGANVLTF. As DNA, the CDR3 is TGTGCCAGCAGCTTGAAGACAGGGAGCTCGCGCTCTGGGGCCAACGTCCTGACTTTC.

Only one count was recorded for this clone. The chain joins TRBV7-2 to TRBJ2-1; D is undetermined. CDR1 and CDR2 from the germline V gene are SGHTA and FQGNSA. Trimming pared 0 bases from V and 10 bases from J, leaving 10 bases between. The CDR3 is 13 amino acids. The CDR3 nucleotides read TGTGCCAGCAGCTTAGCTAGTATGGGGGAGCAGTTCTTC. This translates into CASSLASMGEQFF. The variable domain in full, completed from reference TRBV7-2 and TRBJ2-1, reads GAGVSQSPSNKVTEKGKDVELRCDPISGHTALYWYRQSLGQGLEFLIYFQGNSAPDKSGLPSDRFSAERTGGSVSTLTIQRTQQEDSAVYLCASSLASMGEQFFGPGTRLTVL.

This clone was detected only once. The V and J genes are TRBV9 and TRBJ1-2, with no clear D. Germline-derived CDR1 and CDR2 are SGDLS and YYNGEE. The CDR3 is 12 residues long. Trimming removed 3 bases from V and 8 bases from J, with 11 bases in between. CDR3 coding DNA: TGTGCCAGCAGCGCGGACTTTGGGGGCTACACCTTC. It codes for CASSADFGGYTF.

The chain's CDR3 is CASRRIDTQYF. CDR3 nucleotide sequence: TGTGCCAGCAGGAGGATAGATACGCAGTATTTT. The chain combines TRBV2 with TRBJ2-3, with unresolved D. Germline values: CDR1 SNHLY, CDR2 FYNNEI. The CDR3 is 11 residues long. V was cut by 6 bases and J by 5 bases, with 6 bases left in between.

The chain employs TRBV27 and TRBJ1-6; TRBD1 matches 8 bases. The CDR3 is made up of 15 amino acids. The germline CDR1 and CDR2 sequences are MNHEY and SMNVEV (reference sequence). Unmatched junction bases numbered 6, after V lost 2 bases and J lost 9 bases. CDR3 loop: CASSLAGGGGSPLHF. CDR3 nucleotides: TGTGCCAGCAGTTTAGCAGGGGGCGGAGGTTCACCCCTCCACTTT.

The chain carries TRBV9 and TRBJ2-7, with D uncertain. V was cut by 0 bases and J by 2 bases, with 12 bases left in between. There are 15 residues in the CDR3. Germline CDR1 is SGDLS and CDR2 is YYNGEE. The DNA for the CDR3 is TGTGCCAGCAGCGTAGCGGTAGATTCAACCTACGAGCAGTACTTC. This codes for CASSVAVDSTYEQYF. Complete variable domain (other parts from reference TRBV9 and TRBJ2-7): DSGVTQTPKHLITATGQRVTLRCSPRSGDLSVYWYQQSLDQGLQFLIQYYNGEERAKGNILERFSAQQFPDLHSELNLSSLELGDSALYFCASSVAVDSTYEQYFGPGTRLTVT.

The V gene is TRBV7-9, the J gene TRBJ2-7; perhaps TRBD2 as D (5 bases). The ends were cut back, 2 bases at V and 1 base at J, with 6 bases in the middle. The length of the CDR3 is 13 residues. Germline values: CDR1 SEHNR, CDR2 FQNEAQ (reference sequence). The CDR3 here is CASSLRGSYEQYF. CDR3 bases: TGTGCCAGCAGCTTACGGGGTTCCTACGAGCAGTACTTC.

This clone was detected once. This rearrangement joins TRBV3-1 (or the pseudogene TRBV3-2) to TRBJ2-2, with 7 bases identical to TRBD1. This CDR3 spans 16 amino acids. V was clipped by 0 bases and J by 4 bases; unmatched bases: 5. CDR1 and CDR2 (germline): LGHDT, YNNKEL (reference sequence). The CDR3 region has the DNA TGTGCCAGCAGCCAAGATCGGGGACAGTTCACCGGGGAGCTGTTTTTT. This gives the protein CASSQDRGQFTGELFF.

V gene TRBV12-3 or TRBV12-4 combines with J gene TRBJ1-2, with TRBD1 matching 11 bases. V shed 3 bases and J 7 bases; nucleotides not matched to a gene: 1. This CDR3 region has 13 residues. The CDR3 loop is CASSLDRGPGYTF. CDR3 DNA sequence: TGTGCCAGCAGTTTGGACAGGGGGCCTGGCTACACCTTC.

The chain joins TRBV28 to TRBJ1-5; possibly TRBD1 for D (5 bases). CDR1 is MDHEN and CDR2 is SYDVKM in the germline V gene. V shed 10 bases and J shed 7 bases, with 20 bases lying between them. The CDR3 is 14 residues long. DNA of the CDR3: TGTGCCACCGACAGTGGCCTTGGGGGGCAGCCCCAGCATTTT. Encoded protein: CATDSGLGGQPQHF.